One sample yielded the 15 T cell receptor beta chains listed below, sequenced in a study of T cell responses to AZD1222 COVID-19 vaccine. TCRdb's table, derived via immunoSEQ multiplex PCR, lists solely in-frame clones and lacks some. The sample lists around 110,000 clones; approximately 85% were seen once. This specimen consisted of peripheral blood, obtained on day 0 of MenACWY control vaccination. The receptors originated from an adult in good health.

This chain joins TRBV19 and TRBJ1-5, with D unresolved. The CDR3 runs to 12 residues. Germline V gene lookup returns CDR1 LNHDA and CDR2 SQIVND (reference sequence). Trimming took off 3 bases at V and 4 bases at J, with 4 bases between the two ends. The CDR3 spells CASSIRNQPQHF. CDR3 DNA: TGTGCCAGTAGTATTAGGAATCAGCCCCAGCATTTT.

The table lists this clone with a count of one. This chain connects TRBV29-1 to TRBJ1-1, with D uncertain. The CDR3 sequence is 11 residues long. Per the germline V gene, CDR1 is SQVTM and CDR2 is ANQGSEA. Trimming took 4 bases from V and 5 from J, leaving 8 bases between them. The DNA of the CDR3 is TGCAGCGTTGGCGGGGTTACTGAAGCTTTCTTT. As protein: CSVGGVTEAFF.

The rearrangement links TRBV18 to TRBJ1-5; D uncertain. The CDR3 spans 15 residues. V lost 2 bases and J 2 bases, leaving 10 bases between the germline ends. Germline CDR1 and CDR2: KGHSH and LQKENI. CDR3 coding DNA: TGTGCCAGCTCACCAGGGATTAGTGGCAATCAGCCCCAGCATTTT. Its translation is CASSPGISGNQPQHF.

This clone was detected only a few times. The genes are TRBV29-1 and TRBJ2-7, with 12 bases fitting TRBD2. J lost 2 bases, V lost 7 bases, and 6 bases had no gene match. This CDR3 comprises 14 residues. Germline-derived CDR1 and CDR2 are SQVTM and ANQGSEA. CDR3 amino acids: CSATTSGGPYEQYF. The CDR3 nucleotides are TGCAGCGCAACGACTAGCGGGGGACCCTACGAGCAGTACTTC.

The J gene is TRBJ2-4, the V gene TRBV30; D possibly uses TRBD1 or TRBD2 (6 bases each). The length of the CDR3 is 15 residues. The germline V gene has CDR1 GTSNPN and CDR2 SVGIG (reference sequence). V shed 0 bases and J shed 3 bases, with 12 bases lying between them. CDR3 sequence reads: CAWSVRGELKNIQYF. CDR3 DNA: TGTGCCTGGAGTGTAAGGGGGGAACTCAAAAACATTCAGTACTTC.

The chain combines TRBV30 with TRBJ1-6; D not certain. Trimming stripped 3 bases from V and 1 base from J, with 16 bases between. The CDR3 runs to 17 residues. Germline V lookup: CDR1 GTSNPN, CDR2 SVGIG (reference sequence). The chain's CDR3 is CAWRGRLAVSYNSPLHF. The CDR3 nucleotides read TGTGCCTGGAGGGGCAGACTGGCGGTGTCCTATAATTCACCCCTCCACTTT.

V and J are TRBV5-1 and TRBJ2-5; 10 bases align to TRBD2. The ends lost 4 bases at V and 2 bases at J; junction bases unmatched: 8. The CDR3 consists of 16 residues. Germline lookup yields CDR1 SGHRS and CDR2 YFSETQ. The CDR3 here is CASSPRTSGRQETQYF. As DNA, the CDR3 is TGCGCCAGCAGCCCGAGGACTAGCGGTCGGCAAGAGACCCAGTACTTC. Filled out from reference TRBV5-1 and TRBJ2-5, the complete variable domain reads KAGVTQTPRYLIKTRGQQVTLSCSPISGHRSVSWYQQTPGQGLQFLFEYFSETQRNKGNFPGRFSGRQFSNSRSEMNVSTLELGDSALYLCASSPRTSGRQETQYFGPGTRLLVL.

The V gene is TRBV28, the J gene TRBJ2-3; a possible D gene is TRBD1 (5 bases). Germline CDR1 is MDHEN and CDR2 is SYDVKM. V shed 8 bases and J shed 2 bases, with 11 bases lying between them. This CDR3 spans 13 amino acids. For the CDR3, the DNA is TGTGCCAGCGCCGGACAAAACACAGATACGCAGTATTTT. Protein: CASAGQNTDTQYF.

This chain links TRBV6-5 with TRBJ2-7, with D unclear. Trimming left V 6 bases short and J 0 bases short, with 12 bases between. The germline gives CDR1 MNHEY, CDR2 SVGAGI. The length of the CDR3 is 14 residues. The DNA of the CDR3 is TGTGCCAGCAGACCAAACAGCTACTCCTACGAGCAGTACTTC. This sequence encodes CASRPNSYSYEQYF.

This chain joins TRBV11-2 and TRBJ2-5; 9 bases match TRBD1. CDR1 is SGHAT, CDR2 FQNNGV, per germline. The CDR3 is made up of 14 amino acids. V lost 10 bases and J lost 6; bases outside the gene matches: 12. CDR3 region: CATSTGGPGKTQYF. CDR3 coding DNA: TGTGCCACCTCCACAGGGGGCCCTGGCAAGACCCAGTACTTC.

The chain combines TRBV5-5 with TRBJ1-4, with D possibly being TRBD1 (5 bases). The CDR3 runs to 15 residues. CDR1 is SGHKS, CDR2 YYEKEE, per germline (reference sequence). V was shortened by 3 bases and J by 7 bases, with 16 bases between the two germline ends. DNA for the CDR3: TGTGCCAGCAGCTCGTATAGGGACCTGGGTGAAAAACTGTTTTTT. Translated: CASSSYRDLGEKLFF.

This clone was seen only once. V and J are TRBV5-4 and TRBJ2-1; D uncertain. This CDR3 has 14 residues. Trimming stripped 1 base from V and 5 bases from J, with 10 bases between. Germline V lookup: CDR1 SGHNT, CDR2 YYREEE (reference sequence). CDR3 DNA sequence: TGTGCCAGCAGCTTGCCCTCACAGAACAATGAGCAGTTCTTC. Amino acids: CASSLPSQNNEQFF.

This clone was seen once. The V and J genes are TRBV6-5 and TRBJ1-1, with 8 bases matching TRBD1. The CDR3 contains 14 residues. V lost 7 bases and J lost 4; bases outside the gene matches: 8. From germline, CDR1 is MNHEY and CDR2 SVGAGI. CDR3 bases: TGTGCCAGCAAGGGTCAGGGGGCCGGCACTGAAGCTTTCTTT. The encoded protein is CASKGQGAGTEAFF.

The CDR3 DNA reads TGTGCCAGCAGCGGTACTCAGGGGAGCACAGATACGCAGTATTTT. Translated, it gives CASSGTQGSTDTQYF. This chain connects TRBV7-2 to TRBJ2-3; TRBD1 is a possible D gene (6 bases). Per germline, CDR1 SGHTA and CDR2 FQGNSA. This CDR3 region has 15 residues. V lost 5 bases to trimming and J lost 0 bases, with 12 bases between them.

The chain couples TRBV21-1 to TRBJ1-3; TRBD1 was called by the table and not checked on the DNA. TRBV21-1 is a known pseudogene. This CDR3 has 18 residues. The chain's CDR3 is CASSKGPPSGQGRNTIYF. CDR3 in DNA: TGTGCCAGCAGCAAAGGCCCCCCTTCGGGACAGGGGAGGAACACCATATATTTT.